Below, 15 T cell receptor beta chains from the same sample are listed, as sequenced in a study of cytomegalovirus exposure and HLA in healthy donors. Generated by immunoSEQ multiplex PCR, the TCRdb table keeps only in-frame clones and is missing some. This sample yields roughly 110,000 clones, of which about 88% are seen a single time; 1.5% to 2% belongs to the top ten. Material: PBMCs. Receptors were obtained from a woman under 30 in good health and CMV-seropositive.

The rearrangement links TRBV7-9 to TRBJ2-1; D not certain. The V gene's germline CDR1 is SEHNR and CDR2 FQNEAQ (reference sequence). The V end lost 4 bases, the J end lost 0 bases, and 16 bases lay between the germline ends. The CDR3 spans 17 residues. The chain's CDR3 is CASSWRQPPYSYNEQFF. The CDR3 DNA reads as TGTGCCAGCAGCTGGCGGCAACCCCCGTACTCCTACAATGAGCAGTTCTTC.

This sequence joins TRBV7-9 and TRBJ1-5; D gene uncertain. Trimming stripped 1 base from V and 5 bases from J, with 6 bases between. CDR1 SEHNR and CDR2 FQNEAQ come from the germline V gene (reference sequence). This CDR3 is 13 amino acids long. This chain's CDR3 is CASSLGLYQPQHF. The CDR3 nucleotides are TGTGCCAGCAGCTTAGGACTCTATCAGCCCCAGCATTTT.

Written as DNA, the CDR3 is TGTGCCAGCAGCTTAGATGGGGGCGGGTCTGGCTACACCTTC. Amino acid sequence: CASSLDGGGSGYTF. The V gene is TRBV7-8, the J gene TRBJ1-2, with D possibly matching TRBD1 (6 bases). The germline V gene encodes CDR1 SGHVS and CDR2 FQNEAQ. V lost 1 base to trimming and J lost 7 bases, with 13 bases between them. There are 14 residues in the CDR3.

Worth noting for this clone: Other DNA sequences in this sample translate to the same CDR3. The chain carries TRBV29-1 and TRBJ2-3; 10 bases map to TRBD1. The CDR3 contains 13 residues. Trimming took 3 bases from V and 6 from J; bases not matched to a gene: 3. The germline CDR1 and CDR2 sequences are SQVTM and ANQGSEA. The CDR3 loop is CSVEGTGVDTQYF. CDR3 sequence (DNA): TGCAGCGTTGAGGGGACAGGGGTGGATACGCAGTATTTT.

The gene calls are TRBV4-3 and TRBJ2-1; TRBD2 aligns across 8 bases. The CDR3 is made up of 16 amino acids. J lost 4 bases, V lost 4 bases, and 9 bases had no gene match. Germline V CDR1 and CDR2: LGHNA, YSLEER. In nucleotides, the CDR3 is TGCGCCAGCAGCCGGGAACGGGGGGGCTTATACAATGAGCAGTTCTTC. Translated: CASSRERGGLYNEQFF.

This chain uses TRBV6-5 with TRBJ2-7; TRBD1 is a possible D gene (5 bases). Trimming pared 5 bases from V and 4 bases from J, leaving 18 bases between. Looked up from germline, CDR1 is MNHEY and CDR2 is SVGAGI. The length of the CDR3 is 15 residues. This chain's CDR3 is CASSNHPGKWYEQYF. CDR3 coding DNA: TGTGCCAGCAGTAATCACCCAGGGAAGTGGTACGAGCAGTACTTC.

V gene TRBV11-2 combines with J gene TRBJ2-7; possible D gene TRBD1, 5 bases. The length of the CDR3 is 14 residues. Germline assignment: CDR1 SGHAT and CDR2 FQNNGV. V was shortened by 2 bases and J by 3 bases, with 11 bases between the two germline ends. CDR3 coding DNA: TGTGCCAGCAGCTTAAGCAGGGCCTACTACGAGCAGTACGTC. Translating gives CASSLSRAYYEQYV.

This chain links TRBV28 with TRBJ1-2; D not certain. CDR1 is MDHEN and CDR2 is SYDVKM in the germline V gene. CDR3 length: 10 residues. The germline V and J ends were trimmed by 5 bases and 4 bases, with 2 bases remaining between them. The CDR3 nucleotides are TGTGCCAGCAGTCGCTATGGCTACACCTTC. Its protein product is CASSRYGYTF.

This chain connects TRBV9 to TRBJ2-7, with 9 bases lining up with TRBD1. CDR1 is SGDLS and CDR2 is YYNGEE in the germline V gene. Trimming took 0 bases from V and 0 from J; bases not matched to a gene: 7. The length of the CDR3 is 17 residues. The CDR3 DNA sequence: TGTGCCAGCAGCGTAGGGGACAGGGCGACCTCCTCCTACGAGCAGTACTTC. It is translated as CASSVGDRATSSYEQYF.

The gene calls are TRBV19 and TRBJ1-4, with 7 bases aligning to TRBD1. V lost 4 bases and J lost 2; bases outside the gene matches: 13. Germline CDR1 and CDR2: LNHDA and SQIVND (reference sequence). This CDR3 has 18 amino acids. CDR3 in amino acids: CASSTSSGGKGTNEKLFF. CDR3 in DNA: TGTGCCAGTAGTACCTCTTCAGGGGGGAAAGGTACTAATGAAAAACTGTTTTTT.

In its sample, this clone was seen a few times. The chain links TRBV7-6 to TRBJ2-5; 7 bases agree with TRBD1. V trimming: 5 bases; J trimming: 0 bases; junction bases outside the gene matches: 3. CDR1 is SGHVS, CDR2 FNYEAQ, per germline. This CDR3 comprises 14 residues. CDR3 in amino acids: CASSPGQYQETQYF. DNA for the CDR3: TGTGCCAGCAGCCCGGGACAGTACCAAGAGACCCAGTACTTC.

Written as DNA, the CDR3 is TGTGCCAGCAGGGACAGGGGGCCAACTGAAGCTTTCTTT. It encodes CASRDRGPTEAFF. The chain is built from TRBV6-5 and TRBJ1-1; 11 nucleotides match TRBD1. Germline lookup yields CDR1 MNHEY and CDR2 SVGAGI. The V segment lost 6 bases and the J segment 5 bases; nucleotides outside the gene matches: 2. The length of the CDR3 is 13 residues.

The chain links TRBV27 to TRBJ2-6, with 7 positions matching TRBD1. V dropped 2 bases and J dropped 0; count of bases not matched to a gene: 10. Germline V gives CDR1 MNHEY, CDR2 SMNVEV (reference sequence). This CDR3 contains 19 residues. Here the CDR3 reads CASSLRTGTEFSGANVLTF. The CDR3 DNA is TGTGCCAGCAGTTTAAGAACCGGGACAGAATTCTCTGGGGCCAACGTCCTGACTTTC.

The genes are TRBV19 and TRBJ2-1; weak D call: TRBD2 (5 bases). Trimming cost V 3 bases and J 4 bases, with 13 bases left between them. This CDR3 spans 15 amino acids. Germline V gene data show CDR1 as LNHDA and CDR2 as SQIVND (reference sequence). The CDR3 spells CASSIASGDYNEQFF. DNA of the CDR3: TGTGCCAGTAGTATTGCAAGCGGAGATTACAATGAGCAGTTCTTC. The complete variable domain, with remaining parts taken from reference TRBV19 and TRBJ2-1, reads DGGITQSPKYLFRKEGQNVTLSCEQNLNHDAMYWYRQDPGQGLRLIYYSQIVNDFQKGDIAEGYSVSREKKESFPLTVTSAQKNPTAFYLCASSIASGDYNEQFFGPGTRLTVL.

This chain joins TRBV9 and TRBJ1-2, with 8 nucleotides matching TRBD1. The germline CDR1 and CDR2 sequences are SGDLS and YYNGEE. The V gene end was trimmed by 3 bases and the J gene end by 3 bases; junction bases not matched to a gene: 10. This CDR3 is 16 amino acids long. The CDR3 DNA sequence: TGTGCCAGCAGCGATAACAGGGGGAGTATAGACTATGGCTACACCTTC. This translates into CASSDNRGSIDYGYTF.